This TCR beta chain was documented in a study of cytomegalovirus exposure and HLA in healthy donors (dated by TCRdb to 2017 to 2019). About the full investigation: In an earlier analysis of approximately 640 of the donors, 250 to 300 Gb of sequence data and 90 million to 130 million unique TCR beta sequences from about 179 million T cells were reported. An early release that covered fewer than 750 HLA-typed donors contained 300 to 350 gigabases of sequencing data and 65 million to 100 million unique TCR sequences. Of the roughly 410 genotyped donors, less than 85% were placed in the genetic ancestry cluster associated with self-reported Caucasian donors. The study aimed to test whether signatures of past pathogen exposure could be identified by cataloging public T cell receptors. The study profiled the T cell repertoires of under 850 subjects by immunosequencing and related them to cytomegalovirus serostatus. A separate validation cohort of about 110 different subjects was used in addition to the roughly 670-subject first cohort. To predict cytomegalovirus infection status, the study brought together high-throughput TCR immunosequencing, statistical association of individual TCRs with disease status, and machine learning. In a later analysis, previously published TCR beta repertoires from fewer than 750 donors were re-analyzed and high-resolution HLA genotyping was added so that TCR occurrence patterns could be studied. In the later analysis, no new phenotypic data were used to find candidate immune exposures; instead, reliance was placed on TCR beta sequences and their occurrence across donors. An earlier analysis of 587 of the donors used high-throughput TCR beta sequencing to judge whether each TCR beta V gene segment behaved as functional or pseudogenic. Donor age, sex, ethnicity and CMV serostatus were compiled together with the repertoire data. Genome-wide SNP genotypes for about 55% of the roughly 670 donors were used in a later genetic analysis, which treated that subset as a discovery cohort. All discovery cohort repertoires had been generated on a single sequencing platform. HLA typing covered class I and class II loci at four-digit resolution. The number of donors typed differed by locus, with roughly 620-630 for A, B, C, DRB1 and DQB1, more than 500 for DQA1, over 600 for DPA1, and 472 for DPB1. Several DR-DQ haplotypes were treated as single units for association and clustering because of strong linkage in the cohort. Among 398 genotyped donors of the cohort, an average of approximately 220,000 unique TCR beta nucleotide sequences was sequenced per donor, of which roughly 17% were non-productive. Overall results and qualifications from the work: In a later analysis, TCR association rates were found to vary across HLA loci, with the most associated TCRs seen for DRB1 alleles and the fewest for HLA-C alleles. According to a later analysis, parvovirus B19, influenza, CMV and Epstein-Barr virus appeared linked to several top co-occurrence clusters. Assigning TCR associations to individual alleles was difficult when HLA alleles, especially DR and DQ, strongly co-occurred. An association between a missense DCLRE1C variant and V-gene and J-gene trimming of TCR beta chains was found in a later genetic analysis and replicated in an independent cohort. Most TCR sequences were seen in very few donors, while some public TCRs were found in many individuals. A total of 150 or so TCR beta chains were listed by the study as associated with cytomegalovirus. A further reported finding was that TCR beta sequences accurately predicted the HLA-A and HLA-B alleles for most subjects in the first cohort. In an earlier analysis of approximately 600 of the donors, most TCR beta V segments were observed in productive rearrangements about 90% or about 30% of the time, broadly matching IMGT annotations. The cohort was sequenced for TCR beta chains only, and without alpha or paired-chain data the features that could be detected were limited. According to the authors, the approach could potentially be generalized to other disease states and immunological phenotypes. The only immune exposure information available for the cohort was CMV serostatus. HLA typing was unavailable for some donors at each locus, so association tests used only the typed subset. A later analysis found that HLA-associated TCR beta chains were more clonally expanded and had lower generation probabilities than equally common non-associated chains. Because the 87-base-pair reads could not distinguish some IMGT-functional V segments, including TRBV6-2 and TRBV6-3, those segments were excluded. Presence/absence analyses assumed roughly uniform sequencing depth across donors, an assumption that may not hold. A cluster of highly shared sequence variants was judged likely to represent a technical artifact of the sequencing pipeline. Three of the identified cytomegalovirus-associated TCR beta chains were confirmed in vitro to be specific for cytomegalovirus antigens. Correlated functional status among segregating V segments might be attributable to linkage disequilibrium, but an unknown experimental factor could not be ruled out. The classifier was reported to diagnose cytomegalovirus status with high specificity and sensitivity in both the original cohort and the validation cohort. A later analysis found that most CMV-associated TCR beta chains appeared HLA-restricted, with HLA associations seemingly driven largely by CMV exposure. In a later analysis, 16,951 TCR beta sequences were associated with specific HLA alleles at a false discovery rate of 0.05. The earlier analysis of approximately 540 of the donors excluded about 16 rarely observed V segments, including chromosome 9 orphons, because counts were too low. A later genetic analysis reported fewer N-insertions in productive TCRs among donors in an Asian-associated ancestry cluster than the approximately 700-donor mean.

CDR1 and CDR2 are drawn from the germline V gene: MNHNS, SASEGT. Trimming takes 2 bases from V and 8 bases from J, and the germline ends sit 11 bases apart. The CDR3 goes from the cysteine to the phenylalanine over 13 residues. The entry retains the CDR3 DNA only, 39 bases that are in frame from base 1. In this sample, this clone turned up a few times. Its antigen is not yet known. No much larger clone is present one base from it, and per-base qualities are unavailable. The cohort comprised around 700 healthy bone marrow donors. At the time of sampling, all cohort members were nominally healthy, though unrecorded immune exposures were likely present. The donor tested CMV seronegative and was one of the 352 seronegative cohort members. Every donor gave a peripheral blood sample, and the peripheral blood mononuclear cells from that sample were used for TCR beta sequencing. Genomic DNA was extracted from the blood cell samples with the Qiagen DNeasy Blood Extraction Kit.

The library was generated by the immunoSEQ multiplex PCR assay. For the multiplex PCR, a mixture combining 60 forward primers for TCR Vbeta segments and 13 reverse primers for TCR Jbeta segments was used. A multiplex PCR assay on genomic DNA amplified the CDR3 region of rearranged TCR beta genes. Amplified TCR beta libraries were sequenced as 87-base-pair reads on the Illumina HiSeq System. The authors processed their data as follows. A later analysis tallied around 82 million unique TCR beta chains across the 666 repertoires, and about 12 million of those chains were shared by two or more donors. Raw reads were error-corrected and collapsed into unique sequences by a nearest-neighbor algorithm in which closely related sequences were merged to remove PCR and sequencing errors. To assign V, D and J gene segments, CDR3 sequences were aligned to IMGT reference sequences. For a sequence to be retained, a match of at least six nucleotides to both a V gene segment and a J gene segment was required. A rearrangement was called productive if the CDR3 had no stop codons and remained in frame with V and J, and every other rearrangement was called non-productive. CDR3 was defined according to IMGT convention as the region running from the second conserved V-encoded cysteine to the conserved J-encoded phenylalanine. Sequences without an unambiguous match to a single V gene segment were excluded from the earlier analysis of several hundred of the donors. In an earlier analysis of around 590 of the donors, a V segment was called functional when productive rearrangements were above 56.7%, and segregating when the standard deviation between donors exceeded 5%. A statistical classification framework was built to diagnose cytomegalovirus status from the catalog of TCR beta chain sequences. V and J gene assignment, in a later analysis, came from comparing TCR nucleotide sequences with IMGT/GENE-DB human TR gene sequences. In a later analysis, CDR3 sequences and most-parsimonious VDJ recombination scenarios were assigned using the TCRdist pipeline. In a later analysis, each TCR beta chain was defined by its CDR3 amino acid sequence together with its V-gene family, and reads lacking a unique V-gene family were excluded. A later analysis removed roughly 590 highly shared, low-generation-probability nucleotide sequences to deal with suspected cross-contamination and a sequencing artifact. In a later analysis, a clonal expansion index was calculated for each public chain from normalized within-repertoire ranks of inferred template counts. A later analysis computed generation probabilities with a VDJ recombination model fitted to out-of-frame rearrangements, and checked the results against IGoR. Hypergeometric tests were used in a later analysis to score TCR-TCR, TCR-HLA and TCR-CMV co-occurrence, with a repertoire-size bias correction applied to the TCR pairs. To estimate false discovery rates, a later analysis permuted the HLA or CMV assignments 20 times. In a later analysis, co-occurring TCRs were grouped using DBSCAN, with TCRdist sequence similarity added in when clustering inside HLA-allele-positive subsets. For co-occurrence clustering, repertoires with fewer than 30,000 or more than 120,000 public chains were excluded, along with five repertoires with anomalous nucleotide sharing. This is the immuneACCESS table as TCRdb keeps it, with only in-frame sequences that have V and J called. A part of the clones is gone; compared with another copy, unresolved V genes explain less than half, and the rest is unexplained. D and trimming were read from the DNA, whereas the V and J calls and clone size are those reported in that table. Here the sample has tens of thousands of clones; 73% occur a single time. The ten largest account for 5.4% of the sample.

The clonotype was recovered from a man aged 50-60 years in good health and CMV-seronegative. The sample comprised PBMCs. This chain joins TRBV6-1 to TRBJ2-3; no D segment can be confidently identified. The sequenced DNA: TGTGCCAGCAGTGAACCCCCTGTCGGTACGCAGTATTTT. Its amino acids are CASSEPPVGTQYF.